These 22 T cell receptor beta chains originate from one sample sequenced in a study of T cell responses to AZD1222 COVID-19 vaccine. TCRdb's copy holds only in-frame clones and misses some; the assay was immunoSEQ multiplex PCR. The sample has 85,000 to 95,000 clones, almost 90% seen once; the top ten hold approximately 9.1%. Sequenced here: peripheral blood, sampled on day 0 of AZD1222 vaccination. The receptors originated from an adult in good health.

V gene TRBV4-3 combines with J gene TRBJ1-1, with D perhaps TRBD1 (6 bases). The CDR3 totals 13 residues. The germline V gene encodes CDR1 LGHNA and CDR2 YSLEER. V was pared by 4 bases and J by 10 bases, with 16 bases between. The CDR3 DNA is TGCGCCAGCAGCCTAGAGGGAACAGGGAGAGCTTTCTTT. Translated: CASSLEGTGRAFF.

This chain connects TRBV7-8 to TRBJ1-2; the D is unclear. Trimming removed 8 bases from V and 4 bases from J, with 11 bases in between. The germline V gene has CDR1 SGHVS and CDR2 FQNEAQ. CDR3 length: 12 amino acids. CDR3 sequence (DNA): TGTGCCAGCGGGAGGGAGGGCTATGGCTACACCTTC. Encoded protein: CASGREGYGYTF.

The chain joins TRBV7-2 to TRBJ2-3, with 8 bases identical to TRBD2. J lost 7 bases, V lost 4 bases, and 7 bases had no gene match. The length of the CDR3 is 14 residues. Germline V lookup: CDR1 SGHTA, CDR2 FQGNSA. In DNA, the CDR3 is TGTGCCAGCAGCTCGGGGGGGCGGGTCTATACGCAGTATTTT. Its translation: CASSSGGRVYTQYF.

CDR3 coding DNA: TGTGCCAGCAGTGAACCGGGCCCGGGCAATGAGCAGTTCTTC. This encodes CASSEPGPGNEQFF. V usage is TRBV25-1 and J usage is TRBJ2-1, with D hard to call. The V end lost 2 bases, the J end lost 6 bases, and 11 bases lay between the germline ends. CDR1 is MGHDK and CDR2 is SYGVNS in the germline V gene. The CDR3 runs to 14 residues.

V is TRBV28 and J is TRBJ2-5; 8 positions agree with TRBD2. Germline V CDR1 and CDR2: MDHEN, SYDVKM. V was pared by 4 bases and J by 0 bases, with 4 bases of the junction left unmatched. CDR3 length: 15 amino acids. CDR3 sequence reads: CASSSSSGYQETQYF. The CDR3 DNA reads as TGTGCCAGCAGTTCGTCTAGCGGGTACCAAGAGACCCAGTACTTC.

This clone was counted a few times. This chain links TRBV12-3 or TRBV12-4 with TRBJ1-1, with 9 bases lining up with TRBD1. Trimming took 6 bases from V and 7 from J; bases not matched to a gene: 6. This CDR3 region has 13 residues. The CDR3 coding sequence is TGTGCCAGCAGCCAGAGGACAGGGGATGAAGCTTTCTTT. It encodes CASSQRTGDEAFF.

Details on this clone: At one end the junction does not follow the germline gene, possibly because of a read error. The chain joins TRBV19 to TRBJ2-7, with unresolved D. CDR1 is LNHDA, CDR2 SQIVND, per germline (reference sequence). The CDR3 length is 14 residues. The CDR3, as DNA: TGTGCCAGTAGTTTAGACCCTAGGACCTACGAGCAGTACTTC. Its translation: CASSLDPRTYEQYF.

The chain joins TRBV6-2 or TRBV6-3 to TRBJ2-4; D is uncertain. Germline-derived CDR1 and CDR2 are MNHEY and SVGEGT. The CDR3 totals 17 residues. The V and J ends lost 4 bases and 0 bases respectively, with 16 bases between them. CDR3 DNA sequence: TGTGCCAGCAGTTCCCCCCTCGGTAGACTAGCCAAAAACATTCAGTACTTC. This translates into CASSSPLGRLAKNIQYF.

V and J are TRBV9 and TRBJ1-1; D is unclear. CDR3 size: 13 residues. Trimming cost V 0 bases and J 0 bases, with 3 bases left between them. Looked up from germline, CDR1 is SGDLS and CDR2 is YYNGEE. The DNA for the CDR3 is TGTGCCAGCAGCGTAGCGCTGAACACTGAAGCTTTCTTT. This sequence encodes CASSVALNTEAFF.

The chain combines TRBV5-6 with TRBJ2-4; D gene ambiguous. The CDR3 has 14 residues. Looked up from germline, CDR1 is SGHDT and CDR2 is YYEEEE. The V and J ends lost 1 base and 3 bases respectively, with 8 bases between them. The CDR3 DNA reads as TGTGCCAGCAGCTTGCGACTTGGCAAAAACATTCAGTACTTC. Protein: CASSLRLGKNIQYF.

The chain is built from TRBV20-1 and TRBJ1-4, with TRBD1 identical over 7 bases. There are 14 residues in the CDR3. Germline CDR1 is DFQATT and CDR2 is SNEGSKA (reference sequence). With V trimmed by 3 bases and J by 4 bases, 5 bases remained unmatched. CDR3 DNA sequence: TGCAGTGCTAGTTTCGGGACAGTTAATGAAAAACTGTTTTTT. It specifies CSASFGTVNEKLFF.

This sequence joins TRBV27 and TRBJ1-2, with 7 bases aligning to TRBD1. CDR3 length: 14 residues. With 4 bases clipped from V and 5 bases from J, the junction kept 7 bases outside the gene matches. The V gene's germline CDR1 is MNHEY and CDR2 SMNVEV (reference sequence). The CDR3 sequence is CASSSLDRAYGYTF. DNA for the CDR3: TGTGCCAGCAGTTCGCTCGACAGGGCTTATGGCTACACCTTC.

The chain recombines TRBV2 with TRBJ1-2; TRBD1 is a possible D gene (5 bases). Germline CDR1 SNHLY, CDR2 FYNNEI. Deletions cut 6 bases from V and 5 bases from J, with 16 bases between. CDR3 length: 14 residues. The DNA of the CDR3 is TGTGCCAGCAGCCCACAGGTTACTCGATATGGCTACACCTTC. Protein sequence: CASSPQVTRYGYTF.

The chain employs TRBV9 and TRBJ2-1; 9 nucleotides agree with TRBD2. In germline, CDR1 is SGDLS, CDR2 YYNGEE. After removal of 3 bases from V and 5 bases from J, the junction contained 12 bases not matched to a gene. The CDR3 loop spans 17 amino acids. CDR3 loop: CASSGRRVAGVNNEQFF. The CDR3, as DNA: TGTGCCAGCAGCGGGAGAAGGGTAGCGGGGGTCAACAATGAGCAGTTCTTC.

The V call is TRBV19, the J call TRBJ2-2, with D uncertain. Trimming left V 7 bases short and J 1 base short, with 19 bases between. Germline V gene data show CDR1 as LNHDA and CDR2 as SQIVND (reference sequence). The CDR3 is made up of 17 amino acids. The CDR3, as DNA: TGTGCCAGTACCCCGGGCGGAAGAGCGAGGAACACCGGGGAGCTGTTTTTT. Protein product: CASTPGGRARNTGELFF.

This chain uses TRBV6-5 with TRBJ2-7; weak D call: TRBD2 (6 bases). Per germline, CDR1 MNHEY and CDR2 SVGAGI. V lost 5 bases to trimming and J lost 1 base, with 15 bases between them. The CDR3 sequence is 15 residues long. The chain's CDR3 is CASSNPGGVSYEQYF. The CDR3 DNA follows: TGTGCCAGCAGTAACCCAGGCGGGGTTTCCTACGAGCAGTACTTC.

This clone was detected a few times. The gene calls are TRBV6-2 or TRBV6-3 and TRBJ2-1; 8 bases align to TRBD1. Trimming removed 5 bases from V and 4 bases from J; junction bases left unmatched: 7. The CDR3 extends over 15 amino acids. Per germline, CDR1 MNHEY and CDR2 SVGEGT. As DNA, the CDR3 is TGTGCCAGCAGTGAGCAGGGGGCCCCATACAATGAGCAGTTCTTC. It encodes CASSEQGAPYNEQFF.

This clone has a handful of counts. The chain couples TRBV5-1 to TRBJ1-1, with TRBD1 matching 8 bases. Germline trimming cut 0 bases from V and 7 bases from J; bases unmatched to any gene: 8. The CDR3 runs to 15 residues. Germline values: CDR1 SGHRS, CDR2 YFSETQ. The CDR3, as DNA: TGCGCCAGCAGCTTGGGGACGGGACAGGAGATTGAAGCTTTCTTT. It translates to CASSLGTGQEIEAFF.

The CDR3 is CASSLGGPYEQYF. CDR3 coding DNA: TGTGCCAGCAGTTTAGGGGGTCCCTACGAGCAGTACTTC. The chain couples TRBV27 to TRBJ2-7; D possibly uses TRBD1 or TRBD2 (5 bases each). V dropped 2 bases and J dropped 2 bases, with 7 bases sitting between them. CDR3 length: 13 amino acids. Germline V gives CDR1 MNHEY, CDR2 SMNVEV (reference sequence).

A single count supports this clone. The genes are TRBV27 and TRBJ1-2; possibly TRBD1 for D (6 bases). CDR1 and CDR2 from the germline V gene are MNHEY and SMNVEV (reference sequence). The CDR3 loop spans 16 amino acids. V was cut by 3 bases and J by 2 bases, with 16 bases left in between. DNA of the CDR3: TGTGCCAGCAGTTTTATCAGAAGCACAGGGAACTATGGCTACACCTTC. Amino acid sequence: CASSFIRSTGNYGYTF.

The V call is TRBV19, the J call TRBJ1-6; 8 nucleotides agree with TRBD1. This CDR3 contains 17 residues. The V segment lost 6 bases and the J segment 9 bases; nucleotides outside the gene matches: 16. Germline CDR1 is LNHDA and CDR2 is SQIVND (reference sequence). CDR3 loop: CASSPLDQGARSSPLHF. The CDR3 DNA reads TGTGCCAGTAGCCCATTGGATCAGGGGGCTCGGAGTTCACCCCTCCACTTT.

The rearrangement joins TRBV5-1 to TRBJ1-4; D gene uncertain. Trimming removed 0 bases from V and 0 bases from J, with 3 bases in between. The CDR3 is made up of 14 amino acids. Looked up from germline, CDR1 is SGHRS and CDR2 is YFSETQ. The DNA for the CDR3 is TGCGCCAGCAGCTTGGGGTCAACTAATGAAAAACTGTTTTTT. Its translation is CASSLGSTNEKLFF. Based on the CDR3 plus reference TRBV5-1 and TRBJ1-4, the full variable domain is KAGVTQTPRYLIKTRGQQVTLSCSPISGHRSVSWYQQTPGQGLQFLFEYFSETQRNKGNFPGRFSGRQFSNSRSEMNVSTLELGDSALYLCASSLGSTNEKLFFGSGTQLSVL.